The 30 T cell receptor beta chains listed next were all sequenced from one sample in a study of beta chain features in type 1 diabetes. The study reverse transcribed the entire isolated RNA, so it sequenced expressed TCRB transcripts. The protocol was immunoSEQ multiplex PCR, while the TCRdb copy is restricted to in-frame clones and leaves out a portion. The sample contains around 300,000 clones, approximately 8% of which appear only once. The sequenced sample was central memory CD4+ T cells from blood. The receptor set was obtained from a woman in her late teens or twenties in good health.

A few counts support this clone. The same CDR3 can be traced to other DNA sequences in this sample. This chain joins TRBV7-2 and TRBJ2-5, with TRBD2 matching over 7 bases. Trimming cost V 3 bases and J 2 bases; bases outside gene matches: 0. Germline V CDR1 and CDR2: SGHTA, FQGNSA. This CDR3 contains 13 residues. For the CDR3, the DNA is TGTGCCAGCAGCTTTAGCGGGCAAGAGACCCAGTACTTC. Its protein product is CASSFSGQETQYF.

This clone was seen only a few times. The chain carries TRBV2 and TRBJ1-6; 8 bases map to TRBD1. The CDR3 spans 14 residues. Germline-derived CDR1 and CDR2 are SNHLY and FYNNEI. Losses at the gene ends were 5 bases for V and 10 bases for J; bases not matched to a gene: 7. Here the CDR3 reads CASSPLTGGSPLHF. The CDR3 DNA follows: TGTGCCAGCAGTCCATTAACAGGGGGGTCACCCCTCCACTTT.

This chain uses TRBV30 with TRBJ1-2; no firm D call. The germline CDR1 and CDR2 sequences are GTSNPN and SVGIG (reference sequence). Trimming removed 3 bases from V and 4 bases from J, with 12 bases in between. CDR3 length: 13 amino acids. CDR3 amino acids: CAWSSSSSYGYTF. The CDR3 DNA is TGTGCCTGGAGCTCCTCATCTTCCTATGGCTACACCTTC.

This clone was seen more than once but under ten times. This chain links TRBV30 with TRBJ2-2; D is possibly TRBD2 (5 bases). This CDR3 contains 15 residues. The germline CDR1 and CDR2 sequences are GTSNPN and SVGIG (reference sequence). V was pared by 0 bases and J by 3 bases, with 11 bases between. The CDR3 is CAWSVKRIDTGELFF. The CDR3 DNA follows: TGTGCCTGGAGTGTCAAGCGGATAGACACCGGGGAGCTGTTTTTT.

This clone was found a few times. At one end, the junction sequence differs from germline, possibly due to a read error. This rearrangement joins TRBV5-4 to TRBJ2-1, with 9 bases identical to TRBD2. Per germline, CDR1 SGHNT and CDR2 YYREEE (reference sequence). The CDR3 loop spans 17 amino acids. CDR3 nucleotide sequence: TGCGCCAGCAGCCAAGATCCAGTAGCGGGGGCCTACAATGAGCAGTTCTTC. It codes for CASSQDPVAGAYNEQFF.

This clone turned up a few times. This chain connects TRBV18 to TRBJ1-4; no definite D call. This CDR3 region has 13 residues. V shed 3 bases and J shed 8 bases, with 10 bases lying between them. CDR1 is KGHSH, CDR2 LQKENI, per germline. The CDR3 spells CASSPTREEKLFF. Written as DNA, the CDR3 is TGTGCCAGCTCACCTACTAGGGAGGAAAAACTGTTTTTT.

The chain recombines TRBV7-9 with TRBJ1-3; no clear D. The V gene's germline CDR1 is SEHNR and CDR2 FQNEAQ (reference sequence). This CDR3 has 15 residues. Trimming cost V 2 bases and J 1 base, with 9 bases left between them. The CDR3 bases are TGTGCCAGCAGCTTAAAGGGAACGTCTGGAAACACCATATATTTT. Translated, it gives CASSLKGTSGNTIYF.

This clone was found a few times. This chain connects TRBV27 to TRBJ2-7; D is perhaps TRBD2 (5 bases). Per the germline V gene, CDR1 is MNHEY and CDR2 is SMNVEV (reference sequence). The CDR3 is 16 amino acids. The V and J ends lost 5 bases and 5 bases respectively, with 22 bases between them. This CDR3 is CASSRQTNARRHEQYF. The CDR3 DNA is TGTGCCAGCAGTCGCCAGACTAACGCGCGGCGGCACGAGCAGTACTTC.

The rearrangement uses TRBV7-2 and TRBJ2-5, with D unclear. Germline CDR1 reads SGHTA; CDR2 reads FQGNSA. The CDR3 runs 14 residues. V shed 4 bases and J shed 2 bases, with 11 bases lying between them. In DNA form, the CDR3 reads TGTGCCAGCAGCTATGGTGGTGGGCAAGAGACCCAGTACTTC. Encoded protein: CASSYGGGQETQYF.

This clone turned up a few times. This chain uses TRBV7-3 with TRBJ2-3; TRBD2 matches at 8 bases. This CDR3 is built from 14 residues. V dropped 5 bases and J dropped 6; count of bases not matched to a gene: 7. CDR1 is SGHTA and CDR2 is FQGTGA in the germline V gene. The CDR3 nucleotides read TGTGCCAGCAGCCTAGGGACTAGTGTTGATACGCAGTATTTT. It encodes CASSLGTSVDTQYF.

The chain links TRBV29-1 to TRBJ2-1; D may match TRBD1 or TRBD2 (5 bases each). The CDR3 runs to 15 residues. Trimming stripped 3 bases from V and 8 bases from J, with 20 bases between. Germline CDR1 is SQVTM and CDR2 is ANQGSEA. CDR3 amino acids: CSVDPRGSGRDEQFF. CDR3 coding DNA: TGCAGCGTTGACCCCCGGGGTTCGGGACGGGATGAGCAGTTCTTC.

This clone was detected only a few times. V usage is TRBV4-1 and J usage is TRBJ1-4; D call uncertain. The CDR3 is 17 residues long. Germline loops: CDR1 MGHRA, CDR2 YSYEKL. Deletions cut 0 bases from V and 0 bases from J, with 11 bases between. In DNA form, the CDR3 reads TGCGCCAGCAGCCAAGAGAAGGGCGGGACAACTAATGAAAAACTGTTTTTT. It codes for CASSQEKGGTTNEKLFF.

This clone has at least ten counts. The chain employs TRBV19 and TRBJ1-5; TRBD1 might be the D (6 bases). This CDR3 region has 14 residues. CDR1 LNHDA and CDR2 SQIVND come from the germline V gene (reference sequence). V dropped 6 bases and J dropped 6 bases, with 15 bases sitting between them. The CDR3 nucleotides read TGTGCCAGTAGAGGTAACAGGGATTCTCAGCCCCAGCATTTT. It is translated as CASRGNRDSQPQHF.

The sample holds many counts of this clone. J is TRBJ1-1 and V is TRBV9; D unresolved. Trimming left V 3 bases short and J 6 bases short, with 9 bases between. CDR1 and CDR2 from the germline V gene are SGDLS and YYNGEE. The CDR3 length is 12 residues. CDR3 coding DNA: TGTGCCAGCAGCGCCCCCGCCGCTGAAGCTTTCTTT. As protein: CASSAPAAEAFF. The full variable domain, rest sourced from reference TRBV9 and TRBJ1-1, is DSGVTQTPKHLITATGQRVTLRCSPRSGDLSVYWYQQSLDQGLQFLIQYYNGEERAKGNILERFSAQQFPDLHSELNLSSLELGDSALYFCASSAPAAEAFFGQGTRLTVV.

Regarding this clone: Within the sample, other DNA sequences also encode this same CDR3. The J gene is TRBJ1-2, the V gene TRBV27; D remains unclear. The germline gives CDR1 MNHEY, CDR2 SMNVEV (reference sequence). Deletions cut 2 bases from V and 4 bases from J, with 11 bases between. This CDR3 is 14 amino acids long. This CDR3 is CASSLEGTGYGYTF. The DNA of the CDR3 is TGTGCCAGCAGTTTAGAGGGCACGGGCTATGGCTACACCTTC.

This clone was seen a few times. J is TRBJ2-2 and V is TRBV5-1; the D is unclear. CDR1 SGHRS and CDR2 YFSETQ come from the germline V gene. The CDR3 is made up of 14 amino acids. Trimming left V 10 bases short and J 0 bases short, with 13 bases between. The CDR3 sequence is CAFRWDANTGELFF. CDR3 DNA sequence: TGCGCCTTCCGTTGGGATGCGAACACCGGGGAGCTGTTTTTT.

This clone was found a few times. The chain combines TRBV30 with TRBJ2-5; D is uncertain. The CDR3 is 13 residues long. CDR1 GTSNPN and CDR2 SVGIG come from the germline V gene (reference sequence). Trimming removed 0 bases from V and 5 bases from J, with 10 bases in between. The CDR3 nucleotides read TGTGCCTGGAGTGTCGGAATTGGGGAGACCCAGTACTTC. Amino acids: CAWSVGIGETQYF.

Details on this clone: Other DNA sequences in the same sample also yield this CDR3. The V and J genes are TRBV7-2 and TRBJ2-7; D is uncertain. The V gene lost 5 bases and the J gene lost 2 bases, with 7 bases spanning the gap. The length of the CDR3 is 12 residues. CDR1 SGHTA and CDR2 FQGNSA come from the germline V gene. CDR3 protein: CASSPDTYEQYF. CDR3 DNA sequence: TGTGCCAGCAGCCCCGACACCTACGAGCAGTACTTC.

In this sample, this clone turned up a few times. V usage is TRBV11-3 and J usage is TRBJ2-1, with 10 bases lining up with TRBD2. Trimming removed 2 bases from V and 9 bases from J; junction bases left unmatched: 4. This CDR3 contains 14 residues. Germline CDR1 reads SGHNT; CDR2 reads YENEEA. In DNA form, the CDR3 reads TGTGCCAGCAGCTTAACTAGCGGGACTGTTGAGCAGTTCTTC. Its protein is CASSLTSGTVEQFF.

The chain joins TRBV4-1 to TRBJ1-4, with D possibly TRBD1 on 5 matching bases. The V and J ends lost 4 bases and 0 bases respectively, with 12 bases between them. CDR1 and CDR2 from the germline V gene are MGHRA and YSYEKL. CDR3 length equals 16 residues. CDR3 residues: CASSPRDAATNEKLFF. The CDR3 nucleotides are TGCGCCAGCAGCCCCCGGGACGCCGCAACTAATGAAAAACTGTTTTTT.

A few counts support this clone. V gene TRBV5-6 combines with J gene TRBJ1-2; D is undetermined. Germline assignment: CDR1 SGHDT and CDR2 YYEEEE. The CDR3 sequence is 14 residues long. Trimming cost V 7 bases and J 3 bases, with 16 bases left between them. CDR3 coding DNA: TGTGCCAGCTCCGGGGTCAACTTGGACTATGGCTACACCTTC. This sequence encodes CASSGVNLDYGYTF.

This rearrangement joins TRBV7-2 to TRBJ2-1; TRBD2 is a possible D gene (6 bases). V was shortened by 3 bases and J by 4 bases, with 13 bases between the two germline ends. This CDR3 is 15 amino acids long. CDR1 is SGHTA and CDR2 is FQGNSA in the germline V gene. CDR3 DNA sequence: TGTGCCAGCAGCTTGGAGGGCTGGCCATACAATGAGCAGTTCTTC. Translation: CASSLEGWPYNEQFF.

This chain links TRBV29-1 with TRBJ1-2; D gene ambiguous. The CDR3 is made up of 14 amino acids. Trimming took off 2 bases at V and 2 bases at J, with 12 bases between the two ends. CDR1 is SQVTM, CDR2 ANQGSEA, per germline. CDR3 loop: CSVEKGGVNYGYTF. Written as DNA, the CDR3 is TGCAGCGTTGAAAAGGGTGGAGTGAACTATGGCTACACCTTC. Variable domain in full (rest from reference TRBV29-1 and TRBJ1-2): SAVISQKPSRDICQRGTSLTIQCQVDSQVTMMFWYRQQPGQSLTLIATANQGSEATYESGFVIDKFPISRPNLTFSTLTVSNMSPEDSSIYLCSVEKGGVNYGYTFGSGTRLTVV.

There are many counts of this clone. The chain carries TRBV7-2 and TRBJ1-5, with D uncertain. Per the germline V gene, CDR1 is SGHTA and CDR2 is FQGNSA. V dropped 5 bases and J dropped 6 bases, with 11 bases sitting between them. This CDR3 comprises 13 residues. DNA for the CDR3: TGTGCCAGCAGCAGGGAAAACGGTCAGCCCCAGCATTTT. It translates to CASSRENGQPQHF.

The CDR3 nucleotides are TGTGCCAGCAGCTTGCTTGGGACAGTGGTGGATGGCTACACCTTC. Protein: CASSLLGTVVDGYTF. This chain links TRBV7-9 with TRBJ1-2; 7 bases fit TRBD1. V trimming: 3 bases; J trimming: 6 bases; junction bases outside the gene matches: 10. This CDR3 is 15 amino acids long. In germline, CDR1 is SEHNR, CDR2 FQNEAQ (reference sequence).

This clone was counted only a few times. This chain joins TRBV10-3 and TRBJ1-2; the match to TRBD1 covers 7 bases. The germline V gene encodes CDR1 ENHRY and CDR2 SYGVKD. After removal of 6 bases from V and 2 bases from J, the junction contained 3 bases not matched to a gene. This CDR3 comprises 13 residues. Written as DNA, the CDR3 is TGTGCCATCAGGGAGGGACAGAACTATGGCTACACCTTC. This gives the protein CAIREGQNYGYTF.

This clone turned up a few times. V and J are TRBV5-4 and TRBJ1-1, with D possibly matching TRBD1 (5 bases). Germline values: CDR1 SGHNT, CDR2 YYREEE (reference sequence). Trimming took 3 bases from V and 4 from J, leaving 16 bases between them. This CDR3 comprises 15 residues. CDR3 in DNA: TGTGCCAGCAGCTGGGGGACTCGGGACTTCACTGAAGCTTTCTTT. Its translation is CASSWGTRDFTEAFF.

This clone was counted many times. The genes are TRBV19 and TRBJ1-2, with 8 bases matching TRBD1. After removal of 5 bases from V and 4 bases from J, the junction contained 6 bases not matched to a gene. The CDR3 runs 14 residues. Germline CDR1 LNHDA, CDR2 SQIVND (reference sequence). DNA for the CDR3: TGTGCCAGTAGTGCCGGACAGGGATCCTATGGCTACACCTTC. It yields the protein CASSAGQGSYGYTF. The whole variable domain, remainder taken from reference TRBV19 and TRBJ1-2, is DGGITQSPKYLFRKEGQNVTLSCEQNLNHDAMYWYRQDPGQGLRLIYYSQIVNDFQKGDIAEGYSVSREKKESFPLTVTSAQKNPTAFYLCASSAGQGSYGYTFGSGTRLTVV.

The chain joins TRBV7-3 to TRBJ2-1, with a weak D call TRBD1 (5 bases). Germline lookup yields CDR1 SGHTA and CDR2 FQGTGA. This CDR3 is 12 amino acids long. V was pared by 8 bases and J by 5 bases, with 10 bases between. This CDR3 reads CASGRGNNEQFF. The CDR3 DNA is TGTGCCAGCGGTAGGGGAAACAATGAGCAGTTCTTC.

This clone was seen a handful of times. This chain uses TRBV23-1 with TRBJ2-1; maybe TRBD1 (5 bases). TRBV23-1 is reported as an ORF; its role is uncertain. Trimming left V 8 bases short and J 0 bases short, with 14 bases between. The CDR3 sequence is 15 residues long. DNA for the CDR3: TGCGCCAGCCCCATAAGGACAAGCTCCTACAATGAGCAGTTCTTC. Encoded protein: CASPIRTSSYNEQFF.